The entry below describes one T cell receptor beta chain. Regarding donors, all were healthy bone marrow donors. The CDR3 is 13 amino acids. V was pared by 4 bases and J by 4 bases, with 9 bases between. Germline V gene sequence: CDR1 SGHTA, CDR2 FQGTGA. The data are from a study of cytomegalovirus exposure and HLA in healthy donors. Vbeta (60) and Jbeta (13) primers were used in the PCR. The assay was immunoSEQ multiplex PCR, and TCRdb's table has in-frame clones only and misses some. The sample carries some 94,000 clones, less than 70% recorded once. The sample comprised PBMCs. The chain couples TRBV7-3 to TRBJ2-3; D is undetermined. The receptor comes from a man between 45 and 60 years old in good health and CMV-seronegative. The CDR3 DNA reads TGTGCCAGCAGCTCCCAGGTTTCAGATACGCAGTATTTT. Translated, it gives CASSSQVSDTQYF.